This TCR beta chain was captured in a study of T cell changes during pregnancy in multiple sclerosis. The CDR3 runs to 13 residues. CDR1 SNHLY and CDR2 FYNNEI come from the germline V gene. The V and J ends lost 8 bases and 5 bases, in that order; junction bases with no gene match: 7. Sequencing used immunoSEQ multiplex PCR; TCRdb keeps in-frame clones, though not all of them. The sample has over 50,000 clones, approximately 92% seen once; the top ten hold less than 0.3%. Sequences were derived from CD4+ T cells from peripheral blood mononuclear cells, sampled in the third trimester of pregnancy. This clonotype originated in a female donor with multiple sclerosis, enrolled in a pregnancy study. The V gene is TRBV2, the J gene TRBJ2-7; 9 nucleotides line up with TRBD1. For the CDR3, the DNA is TGTGCCAGCCAGAGGAGACAGGGGGACGAGCAGTACTTC. Protein product: CASQRRQGDEQYF.